This TCR beta chain was identified in a study of T cell responses to AZD1222 COVID-19 vaccine. Turning to this clone: As yet, its antigen is unknown.

CDR3 length: 13 residues. The germline V gene encodes CDR1 LNHDA and CDR2 SQIVND (reference sequence). V was cut by 0 bases and J by 5 bases, with 8 bases left in between. The table came from immunoSEQ multiplex PCR; TCRdb's copy has only in-frame clones and leaves some out. The table lists 200,000 or so clones, approximately 92% of them singletons. Study-wide results and limits: At baseline, seropositivity was found in only six or seven AZD1222 recipients. Spike-specific TCR breadth and depth rose after two AZD1222 doses.

This TCR came from an adult in good health. The sequenced sample was peripheral blood, obtained on day 0 of AZD1222 vaccination. The V gene is TRBV19, the J gene TRBJ2-7; no clear D gene. The CDR3 spells CASSIDIGNEQYF. Written as DNA, the CDR3 is TGTGCCAGTAGTATAGATATTGGGAACGAGCAGTACTTC.